This entry describes one T cell receptor beta chain. Its antigen is unidentified. The data were taken from a study of cytomegalovirus exposure and HLA in healthy donors. Whole-study context: There were 65 million to 85 million unique TCRs (from HLA-typed donors) in an early data release.

V was trimmed by 3 bases and J by 6 bases, leaving 14 bases between them. CDR1 and CDR2 from the germline V gene are SGHRS and YFSETQ. This CDR3 has 14 amino acids. General study results and limits: A previous analysis found most TCR beta V segments productive roughly 87% or roughly 30% of the time. The authors considered a cluster of highly shared sequence variants likely to be a sequencing artifact. TCR beta chain V- and J-gene trimming was linked, in a later analysis, to a missense variant in DCLRE1C.

It was with 60 Vbeta and 13 Jbeta primers that the PCR ran. Sequenced by immunoSEQ multiplex PCR; TCRdb stores in-frame clones only, minus some. Of over 150,000 clones in the sample, about four fifths were seen once. The J gene is TRBJ2-3, the V gene TRBV5-1; D uncertain. The origin of this receptor is a girl aged 5-17 years in good health and CMV-seropositive. Sequencing was performed on PBMCs. The DNA for the CDR3 is TGCGCCAGCAGCTACGGAGAGGCGTTGGATACGCAGTATTTT. Translating it yields CASSYGEALDTQYF.